A single sample gave rise to the 2 T cell receptor beta chains below, sequenced in a study of blood T cell repertoires in COVID-19. Produced via immunoSEQ multiplex PCR; TCRdb's table is partial and in-frame only. The data show some 90,000 clones, roughly 89% seen once. The material sequenced was peripheral blood. Receptor source: a woman older than 75 with active or convalescent COVID-19.

V and J are TRBV9 and TRBJ2-3, with TRBD2 matching over 8 bases. The length of the CDR3 is 15 residues. Germline loops: CDR1 SGDLS, CDR2 YYNGEE. V lost 0 bases and J lost 0; bases outside the gene matches: 0. CDR3: CASSVASGSTDTQYF. The CDR3 DNA reads as TGTGCCAGCAGCGTAGCTAGCGGGAGCACAGATACGCAGTATTTT.

This chain links TRBV28 with TRBJ2-3, with 9 bases aligning to TRBD2. The CDR3 sequence is 14 residues long. Germline-derived CDR1 and CDR2 are MDHEN and SYDVKM. V dropped 5 bases and J dropped 5; count of bases not matched to a gene: 5. CDR3: CASSVSGRRDTQYF. CDR3 sequence (DNA): TGTGCCAGCAGTGTTAGCGGGAGAAGAGATACGCAGTATTTT. The full variable domain, in which reference TRBV28 and TRBJ2-3 provide the parts outside the CDR3, is DVKVTQSSRYLVKRTGEKVFLECVQDMDHENMFWYRQDPGLGLRLIYFSYDVKMKEKGDIPEGYSVSREKKERFSLILESASTNQTSMYLCASSVSGRRDTQYFGPGTRLTVL.